The T cell receptor (beta chain) under discussion was sequenced for a study of vaccination effects on CD4 cells after COVID-19. Study findings and constraints: Few convalescent patients and no early post-infection timepoints were included in the study.

An approximately 10-day culture period preceded the isolation of CD4+ T cells. The participants, recipients of two vaccine doses, got either BNT162b2 or mRNA-1273. In the cultures, half the medium was exchanged for IL-2 medium on days 3 and 7. Sequencing was performed with immunoSEQ multiplex PCR; in TCRdb, only in-frame clones are kept and a portion is missing. This sample has 37,000 or so clones; about 67% occur once, and the top ten carry 6% to 8.5%. With regard to this clone: Its specificity is unknown.

V lost 0 bases to trimming and J lost 3 bases; unmatched junction nucleotides: 4. The CDR3 is 15 amino acids. The germline V gene has CDR1 MNHEY and CDR2 SVGAGI. The chain employs TRBV6-5 and TRBJ1-2; TRBD1 agrees at 7 bases. The material was CD4+ T cells from PBMCs cultured without peptide, obtained after COVID-19 vaccination. The clonotype originates from a human donor who received a COVID-19 vaccine. The CDR3 protein is CASSYSRQGYYGYTF. CDR3 nucleotide sequence: TGTGCCAGCAGTTACTCGAGACAGGGATACTATGGCTACACCTTC.